Sequencing of this T cell receptor (beta chain) was carried out in a study of T cell repertoires in cytomegalovirus infection. TCRdb processed the reads anew with MiXCR; each CDR3 protein has one entry. Among 600,000 to 700,000 distinct CDR3 sequences listed, about 30% were seen once. Trimming took off 2 bases at V and 1 base at J, with 9 bases between the two ends. Germline V gene sequence: CDR1 MNHEY, CDR2 SMNVEV (reference sequence). There are 14 residues in the CDR3. Points on this clonotype: Antigen specificity is unknown.

The TCR sequence derives from a human donor in good health (CMV status not recorded). Some clones in this sample may be carry-over from other donors' samples. The V call is TRBV27, the J call TRBJ2-7; D is unresolved. This material consisted of cultured PBMCs, taken from culture after CMV antigen stimulation. The CDR3 coding sequence is TGTGCCAGCAGTTTAATAGACGGGTCCTACGAGCAGTACTTC. Amino acid sequence: CASSLIDGSYEQYF.